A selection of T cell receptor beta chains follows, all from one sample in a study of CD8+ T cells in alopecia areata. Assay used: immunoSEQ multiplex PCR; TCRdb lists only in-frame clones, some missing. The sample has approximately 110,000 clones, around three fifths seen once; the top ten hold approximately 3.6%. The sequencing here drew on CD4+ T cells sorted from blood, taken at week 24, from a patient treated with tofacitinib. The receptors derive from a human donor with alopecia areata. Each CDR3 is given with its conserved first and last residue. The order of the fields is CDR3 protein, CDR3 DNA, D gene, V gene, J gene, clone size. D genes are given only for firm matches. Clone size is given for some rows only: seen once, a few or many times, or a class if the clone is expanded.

CDR3aa: CASSPDRGGNQPQHF
CDR3nt: TGTGCCAGCAGCCCGGACAGGGGGGGCAATCAGCCCCAGCATTTT
d_gene: TRBD1
v_gene: TRBV7-2
j_gene: TRBJ1-5
abundance: few

CDR3aa: CASSQVTRASAGGPYEQYF
CDR3nt: TGCGCCAGCAGCCAAGTTACAAGGGCTTCTGCGGGGGGGCCCTACGAGCAGTACTTC
d_gene: TRBD2
v_gene: TRBV4-1
j_gene: TRBJ2-7
abundance: NA

CDR3aa: CAWSWVGTQYF
CDR3nt: TGTGCCTGGAGTTGGGTTGGGACCCAGTACTTC
d_gene: NA
v_gene: TRBV30
j_gene: TRBJ2-5
abundance: NA

CDR3aa: CASSPTGTSVPDTQYF
CDR3nt: TGTGCCAGCAGCCCCACCGGGACTAGCGTTCCAGATACGCAGTATTTT
d_gene: TRBD2
v_gene: TRBV9
j_gene: TRBJ2-3
abundance: NA

CDR3aa: CASSIGGDTEAFF
CDR3nt: TGTGCCAGCAGCATCGGAGGGGACACTGAAGCTTTCTTT
d_gene: NA
v_gene: TRBV7-8
j_gene: TRBJ1-1
abundance: NA

CDR3aa: CAWRPRLAGGYTGELFF
CDR3nt: TGTGCCTGGAGGCCCCGGCTAGCGGGGGGTTACACCGGGGAGCTGTTTTTT
d_gene: TRBD2
v_gene: TRBV30
j_gene: TRBJ2-2
abundance: NA

CDR3aa: CASSQTTDTQYF
CDR3nt: TGTGCCAGCAGCCAAACAACAGATACGCAGTATTTT
d_gene: NA
v_gene: TRBV7-2
j_gene: TRBJ2-3
abundance: NA

CDR3aa: CAWARGGSRTEAFF
CDR3nt: TGTGCCTGGGCTCGTGGGGGCTCGAGGACTGAAGCTTTCTTT
d_gene: NA
v_gene: TRBV30
j_gene: TRBJ1-1
abundance: few

CDR3aa: CASSLATGWTTEAFF
CDR3nt: TGCGCCAGCAGCTTGGCGACAGGGTGGACCACTGAAGCTTTCTTT
d_gene: TRBD1
v_gene: TRBV5-1
j_gene: TRBJ1-1
abundance: few

CDR3aa: CASSQGTSGGLETQYF
CDR3nt: TGTGCCAGCTCCCAGGGGACTAGCGGGGGTTTGGAGACCCAGTACTTC
d_gene: TRBD2
v_gene: TRBV9
j_gene: TRBJ2-5
abundance: NA

CDR3aa: CASSTPGPKNIQYF
CDR3nt: TGTGCCAGCAGCACCCCCGGGCCCAAAAACATTCAGTACTTC
d_gene: NA
v_gene: TRBV7-2
j_gene: TRBJ2-4
abundance: NA

CDR3aa: CASSMRGTEAFF
CDR3nt: TGCGCCAGCAGCATGAGGGGGACTGAAGCTTTCTTT
d_gene: NA
v_gene: TRBV5-1
j_gene: TRBJ1-1
abundance: few

CDR3aa: CASSEHSSGGLQETQYF
CDR3nt: TGTGCCAGCAGTGAACACTCGAGCGGGGGCCTCCAAGAGACCCAGTACTTC
d_gene: TRBD2
v_gene: TRBV25-1
j_gene: TRBJ2-5
abundance: NA

CDR3aa: CASSHRDRGTGELFF
CDR3nt: TGTGCCAGCAGCCACAGGGACAGAGGGACCGGGGAGCTGTTTTTT
d_gene: TRBD1
v_gene: TRBV6-5
j_gene: TRBJ2-2
abundance: once

CDR3aa: CASSGRTRRSGGQDEQFF
CDR3nt: TGTGCCAGCAGCGGACGAACCCGGAGGAGCGGGGGGCAAGATGAGCAGTTCTTC
d_gene: TRBD2
v_gene: TRBV7-9
j_gene: TRBJ2-1
abundance: NA

CDR3aa: CAIRSAGQGSAEAFF
CDR3nt: TGTGCCATCAGATCCGCGGGACAGGGGTCCGCTGAAGCTTTCTTT
d_gene: TRBD1
v_gene: TRBV10-3
j_gene: TRBJ1-1
abundance: NA

CDR3aa: CASSSTLAGGETQYF
CDR3nt: TGCGCCAGCAGCTCAACCTTAGCGGGGGGAGAGACCCAGTACTTC
d_gene: TRBD2
v_gene: TRBV5-1
j_gene: TRBJ2-5
abundance: few

CDR3aa: CAISEPNQPQHF
CDR3nt: TGTGCCATCAGTGAGCCCAATCAGCCCCAGCATTTT
d_gene: NA
v_gene: TRBV10-3
j_gene: TRBJ1-5
abundance: NA

CDR3aa: CASSLGGLGKTQYF
CDR3nt: TGTGCCAGCAGCTTAGGGGGGTTAGGGAAGACCCAGTACTTC
d_gene: NA
v_gene: TRBV7-2
j_gene: TRBJ2-5
abundance: NA

CDR3aa: CASRQGGYEQYF
CDR3nt: TGTGCCAGTAGGCAGGGCGGGTACGAGCAGTACTTC
d_gene: NA
v_gene: TRBV7-2
j_gene: TRBJ2-7
abundance: NA

CDR3aa: CASSLAAYQETQYF
CDR3nt: TGTGCCAGCAGCTTAGCCGCGTACCAAGAGACCCAGTACTTC
d_gene: NA
v_gene: TRBV7-2
j_gene: TRBJ2-5
abundance: few

CDR3aa: CAAGGNTGELFF
CDR3nt: TGTGCCGCCGGGGGGAACACCGGGGAGCTGTTTTTT
d_gene: NA
v_gene: TRBV4-2
j_gene: TRBJ2-2
abundance: NA

CDR3aa: CAWSVPGQGLYEQYF
CDR3nt: TGTGCCTGGAGCGTACCGGGACAGGGTCTTTACGAGCAGTACTTC
d_gene: TRBD1
v_gene: TRBV30
j_gene: TRBJ2-7
abundance: NA

CDR3aa: CASASGDSPLHF
CDR3nt: TGTGCCAGCGCCTCTGGGGATTCACCCCTCCACTTT
d_gene: NA
v_gene: TRBV9
j_gene: TRBJ1-6
abundance: NA

CDR3aa: CASGGYEQYF
CDR3nt: TGTGCGTCGGGGGGCTACGAGCAGTACTTC
d_gene: TRBD2
v_gene: TRBV28
j_gene: TRBJ2-7
abundance: few

CDR3aa: CAWSIRLYGGGSGGEQYF
CDR3nt: TGTGCCTGGAGTATTCGTTTGTACGGCGGGGGGTCGGGTGGCGAGCAGTACTTC
d_gene: TRBD2
v_gene: TRBV30
j_gene: TRBJ2-7
abundance: NA

CDR3aa: CASSPTGYNSPLHF
CDR3nt: TGTGCCAGCAGCCCTACGGGATATAATTCACCCCTCCACTTT
d_gene: NA
v_gene: TRBV25-1
j_gene: TRBJ1-6
abundance: NA

CDR3aa: CASSQGWQSQETQYF
CDR3nt: TGCGCCAGCAGCCAAGGCTGGCAGTCCCAAGAGACCCAGTACTTC
d_gene: NA
v_gene: TRBV4-1
j_gene: TRBJ2-5
abundance: NA

CDR3aa: CASSPGQGGYGYTF
CDR3nt: TGTGCCAGCAGCCCGGGACAGGGCGGCTATGGCTACACCTTC
d_gene: TRBD1
v_gene: TRBV4-2
j_gene: TRBJ1-2
abundance: NA

CDR3aa: CATSRDRGFEQYF
CDR3nt: TGTGCCACCAGCAGAGATAGGGGTTTTGAGCAGTACTTC
d_gene: NA
v_gene: TRBV15
j_gene: TRBJ2-7
abundance: NA

CDR3aa: CASRVALGGYTF
CDR3nt: TGTGCCAGCAGGGTGGCGCTCGGTGGCTACACCTTC
d_gene: NA
v_gene: TRBV2
j_gene: TRBJ1-2
abundance: NA

CDR3aa: CASSLAGSPLHF
CDR3nt: TGTGCCAGCAGCTTAGCCGGTTCACCCCTCCACTTT
d_gene: NA
v_gene: TRBV7-8
j_gene: TRBJ1-6
abundance: NA

CDR3aa: CASRTGGGNEQFF
CDR3nt: TGTGCCAGCAGGACAGGGGGTGGCAATGAGCAGTTCTTC
d_gene: TRBD1
v_gene: TRBV7-2
j_gene: TRBJ2-1
abundance: NA

CDR3aa: CASSLRGREQYF
CDR3nt: TGTGCCAGCAGCCTACGGGGTCGCGAGCAGTACTTC
d_gene: NA
v_gene: TRBV6-5
j_gene: TRBJ2-7
abundance: NA

CDR3aa: CASRPGSTTDTQYF
CDR3nt: TGTGCCAGCAGACCGGGATCTACAACAGATACGCAGTATTTT
d_gene: NA
v_gene: TRBV6-1
j_gene: TRBJ2-3
abundance: NA

CDR3aa: CATSKQGSGQPQHF
CDR3nt: TGTGCCACCAGCAAACAGGGATCGGGTCAGCCCCAGCATTTT
d_gene: NA
v_gene: TRBV15
j_gene: TRBJ1-5
abundance: NA

CDR3aa: CSVSGPGHYGYTF
CDR3nt: TGCAGCGTCTCGGGGCCAGGCCATTATGGCTACACCTTC
d_gene: NA
v_gene: TRBV29-1
j_gene: TRBJ1-2
abundance: NA

CDR3aa: CASSSFTGGSYEQYF
CDR3nt: TGTGCCAGCAGTTCTTTCACAGGGGGCTCCTACGAGCAGTACTTC
d_gene: TRBD1
v_gene: TRBV7-2
j_gene: TRBJ2-7
abundance: NA

CDR3aa: CASLTGHMLPGELFF
CDR3nt: TGTGCCAGTTTGACAGGGCATATGTTGCCCGGGGAGCTGTTTTTT
d_gene: TRBD1
v_gene: TRBV19
j_gene: TRBJ2-2
abundance: few

CDR3aa: CASSLSRRNSYEQYF
CDR3nt: TGTGCCAGCAGCTTAAGTCGGCGGAACTCCTACGAGCAGTACTTC
d_gene: NA
v_gene: TRBV7-2
j_gene: TRBJ2-7
abundance: once

CDR3aa: CASRPLNRCYPYEQYF
CDR3nt: TGCGCCAGCAGACCTCTAAATAGATGCTACCCATACGAGCAGTACTTC
d_gene: NA
v_gene: TRBV23-1
j_gene: TRBJ2-7
abundance: few

CDR3aa: CSARSSDTQYF
CDR3nt: TGCAGTGCTAGGTCGTCAGATACGCAGTATTTT
d_gene: NA
v_gene: TRBV20-1
j_gene: TRBJ2-3
abundance: few

CDR3aa: CASSLGDGTDTQYF
CDR3nt: TGCGCCAGCAGCTTGGGGGACGGCACAGATACGCAGTATTTT
d_gene: NA
v_gene: TRBV5-1
j_gene: TRBJ2-3
abundance: NA

CDR3aa: CAWSRTAYEQYF
CDR3nt: TGTGCCTGGAGTAGGACAGCTTACGAGCAGTACTTC
d_gene: NA
v_gene: TRBV30
j_gene: TRBJ2-7
abundance: NA

CDR3aa: CASSPGQGGSYEQYF
CDR3nt: TGTGCCAGCAGCCCCGGACAGGGGGGTTCCTACGAGCAGTACTTC
d_gene: TRBD1
v_gene: TRBV9
j_gene: TRBJ2-7
abundance: NA

CDR3aa: CASSLVRGLTYEQYF
CDR3nt: TGTGCCAGCAGCTTAGTGAGGGGGTTGACCTACGAGCAGTACTTC
d_gene: NA
v_gene: TRBV7-8
j_gene: TRBJ2-7
abundance: NA

CDR3aa: CASSLASGTKNIQYF
CDR3nt: TGTGCCAGCAGCTTAGCTAGCGGGACCAAAAACATTCAGTACTTC
d_gene: TRBD2
v_gene: TRBV7-9
j_gene: TRBJ2-4
abundance: NA

CDR3aa: CASSQPQGTGGGYTF
CDR3nt: TGTGCCAGCAGCCAACCACAGGGAACAGGCGGCGGCTACACCTTC
d_gene: NA
v_gene: TRBV4-2
j_gene: TRBJ1-2
abundance: NA

CDR3aa: CSVRGTSADTQYF
CDR3nt: TGCAGCGTTAGAGGGACTAGCGCAGATACGCAGTATTTT
d_gene: TRBD2
v_gene: TRBV29-1
j_gene: TRBJ2-3
abundance: few

CDR3aa: CASSLRGSGANVLTF
CDR3nt: TGTGCCAGCAGTTTGCGTGGCTCTGGGGCCAACGTCCTGACTTTC
d_gene: NA
v_gene: TRBV6-5
j_gene: TRBJ2-6
abundance: many

CDR3aa: CASRKGMGGDEQYF
CDR3nt: TGCGCCAGCAGGAAGGGGATGGGGGGGGACGAGCAGTACTTC
d_gene: TRBD2
v_gene: TRBV10-2
j_gene: TRBJ2-7
abundance: NA

CDR3aa: CASSRRDTQYF
CDR3nt: TGCGCCAGCAGCAGGAGAGATACGCAGTATTTT
d_gene: NA
v_gene: TRBV5-1
j_gene: TRBJ2-3
abundance: NA

CDR3aa: CASGLFLNTEAFF
CDR3nt: TGTGCTAGTGGTTTGTTTTTGAACACTGAAGCTTTCTTT
d_gene: NA
v_gene: TRBV12-5
j_gene: TRBJ1-1
abundance: NA

CDR3aa: CSVEDRSWGNGEQYF
CDR3nt: TGCAGCGTTGAAGATCGGTCATGGGGGAATGGCGAGCAGTACTTC
d_gene: NA
v_gene: TRBV29-1
j_gene: TRBJ2-7
abundance: NA

CDR3aa: CASSSGTGAQETQYF
CDR3nt: TGCGCCAGCAGCTCCGGGACAGGGGCCCAAGAGACCCAGTACTTC
d_gene: TRBD1
v_gene: TRBV5-1
j_gene: TRBJ2-5
abundance: NA

CDR3aa: CARLTGHPYGYTF
CDR3nt: TGTGCCAGACTAACAGGCCACCCCTATGGCTACACCTTC
d_gene: NA
v_gene: TRBV19
j_gene: TRBJ1-2
abundance: NA